The rows below give T cell receptor beta chains drawn from one sample of a study of T cells in Graves' hyperthyroidism and ophthalmopathy. A single record per CDR3 protein comes from TCRdb applying MiXCR to the multiplex PCR reads. This table has hundreds of thousands of distinct CDR3 sequences, just under 15% appearing once. Input material: blood. These receptors originate from a woman in her 30s with Graves' hyperthyroidism. Each CDR3 is given with its conserved first and last residue.

V gene	J gene	CDR3 protein
TRBV28	TRBJ2-7	CASSLSGGFYEQYF
TRBV12-3/TRBV12-4	TRBJ2-7	CASSLSTRLGEQYF
TRBV12-3/TRBV12-4	TRBJ1-6	CASSLQAHPLHF
TRBV18	TRBJ2-7	CASSRYSGTTYEQYF
TRBV4-1	TRBJ2-7	CASSLTATHYEQYF
TRBV20-1	TRBJ2-1	CSARSRTPNEQFF
TRBV28	TRBJ2-7	CASSLEGQGTHEQYF
TRBV30	TRBJ1-2	CAWSRGQGVGGYTF
TRBV6-4	TRBJ2-2	CASSDREHTGELFF
TRBV7-6	TRBJ1-2	CASSLAPGTGEVYGYTF
TRBV6-1	TRBJ1-1	CASSRSMGVGTEAFF
TRBV30	TRBJ1-5	CAWSRAKQGGGNQPQHF
TRBV30	TRBJ2-7	CAWSPPSTGSYEQYF
TRBV6-6	TRBJ1-3	CASSYSVNSGNTIYF
TRBV11-2	TRBJ2-7	CASSLEGNGAYEQYF
TRBV11-1	TRBJ1-2	CASRSQGGYGYTF
TRBV20-1	TRBJ1-2	CSARDILGTANRINYGYTF
TRBV9	TRBJ2-7	CASSVRAGYIYEQYF
TRBV10-1	TRBJ2-2	CASSELGAGAGELFF
TRBV20-1	TRBJ2-2	CSARTGNTGELFF
TRBV6-2/TRBV6-3	TRBJ1-5	CAGSLISNQPQHF
TRBV5-1	TRBJ2-7	CASSLGLVAATEYEQYF
TRBV28	TRBJ2-1	CASSHGTSGKRYNEQFF
TRBV6-1	TRBJ2-3	CASSARTGGLLDTQYF
TRBV5-4	TRBJ2-7	CASSAPTGYEQYF
TRBV6-1	TRBJ1-5	CASSMYSNQPQHF
TRBV9	TRBJ2-3	CASSISGRVYTDTQYF
TRBV24-1	TRBJ2-1	CASRDPYNEQFF
TRBV5-1	TRBJ1-4	CASSWGTGSGEKLFF
TRBV6-5	TRBJ2-2	CASSYSYRFQAELFF
TRBV20-1	TRBJ2-2	CSARAGPGELFF
TRBV2	TRBJ1-1	CASSERMGMTEAFF
TRBV7-9	TRBJ1-4	CASSLGQASEKLFF
TRBV2	TRBJ1-1	CASSFNTEAFF
TRBV5-6	TRBJ2-1	CASSLLLWGRTSGSSYNEQFF
TRBV20-1	TRBJ2-5	CSVYHQETQYF
TRBV3-1	TRBJ1-6	CASTSMGGQGSPLHF
TRBV9	TRBJ1-3	CASSVEKQVFSGNTIYF
TRBV5-5	TRBJ2-2	CASRPHPPTGELFF
TRBV9	TRBJ2-5	CASSVDARVETQYF
TRBV28	TRBJ2-7	CASSYRGEGLGYEQYF
TRBV30	TRBJ1-5	CAWSGKPNQPQHF